One sample yielded the 30 T cell receptor beta chains listed below, sequenced in a study of T cell responses to AZD1222 COVID-19 vaccine. This table comes from immunoSEQ multiplex PCR, and its TCRdb copy is limited to in-frame clones, with some not included. The sample gives about 190,000 clones, around 94% of which show up once; 1% to 1.5% is in the top ten. The sample was peripheral blood, taken on day 0 of AZD1222 vaccination. All receptors come from an adult in good health.

The chain employs TRBV6-5 and TRBJ1-1; D gene uncertain. Germline V gene data show CDR1 as MNHEY and CDR2 as SVGAGI. Trimming took off 0 bases at V and 4 bases at J, with 9 bases between the two ends. The CDR3 spans 14 residues. This CDR3 is CASSYSTVLTEAFF. CDR3 DNA: TGTGCCAGCAGTTACTCTACAGTACTCACTGAAGCTTTCTTT.

As DNA, the CDR3 is TGTGCCAGCAGCGCCAGCGGAGAAGAGACCCAGTACTTC. This sequence encodes CASSASGEETQYF. V and J are TRBV7-9 and TRBJ2-5; D is perhaps TRBD2 (5 bases). Germline values: CDR1 SEHNR, CDR2 FQNEAQ (reference sequence). CDR3 length equals 13 residues. V was cut by 5 bases and J by 3 bases, with 10 bases left in between.

Worth noting for this clone: Different DNA sequences within this sample yield the same CDR3. The J gene is TRBJ1-1, the V gene TRBV12-3 or TRBV12-4; D not certain. The ends were cut back, 1 base at V and 4 bases at J, with 7 bases in the middle. The CDR3 sequence is 13 residues long. The CDR3 sequence is CASSLVGLTEAFF. DNA for the CDR3: TGTGCCAGCAGTTTAGTGGGCCTCACTGAAGCTTTCTTT.

The count of this clone is one. The chain couples TRBV7-2 to TRBJ2-7; D is possibly TRBD1 (6 bases). Trimming stripped 2 bases from V and 6 bases from J, with 20 bases between. The CDR3 totals 16 residues. Germline V lookup: CDR1 SGHTA, CDR2 FQGNSA. CDR3 nucleotide sequence: TGTGCCAGCAGCTTAACCTCACCCGGGACATCTCTCGAGCAGTACTTC. It specifies CASSLTSPGTSLEQYF.

The chain has TRBV7-9 and TRBJ2-1; TRBD2 agrees at 9 bases. Trimming at V came to 1 base and at J to 9 bases, leaving 10 bases not matched to a gene. This CDR3 contains 16 residues. Germline V gene data show CDR1 as SEHNR and CDR2 as FQNEAQ (reference sequence). The CDR3 sequence: CASSLVGGGASSEQFF. CDR3 nucleotides: TGTGCCAGCAGCTTAGTAGGCGGGGGGGCCTCCAGTGAGCAGTTCTTC.

The gene calls are TRBV7-6 and TRBJ2-2; 8 nucleotides align to TRBD1. This CDR3 is built from 15 residues. The V gene's germline CDR1 is SGHVS and CDR2 FNYEAQ. V shed 6 bases, J shed 3 bases, and the junction held 6 bases outside the gene matches. The CDR3 loop is CASSQTTGDTGELFF. CDR3 nucleotides: TGTGCCAGCAGTCAAACGACAGGGGACACCGGGGAGCTGTTTTTT.

In its sample, this clone was seen once. V is TRBV19 and J is TRBJ1-5; unclear D gene. The V gene lost 3 bases and the J gene lost 0 bases, with 12 bases spanning the gap. This CDR3 is built from 16 residues. CDR1 LNHDA and CDR2 SQIVND come from the germline V gene (reference sequence). The CDR3 region has the DNA TGTGCCAGTAGTATCGGACGTCCCCCTAGCAATCAGCCCCAGCATTTT. Translated: CASSIGRPPSNQPQHF.

The chain has TRBV9 and TRBJ1-4, with a tentative D call TRBD1 (5 bases). The CDR3 is 14 residues long. The germline gives CDR1 SGDLS, CDR2 YYNGEE. V shed 0 bases and J shed 8 bases, with 11 bases lying between them. DNA of the CDR3: TGTGCCAGCAGCGTAGGGCCAGGGCTGGAAAAACTGTTTTTT. Translation: CASSVGPGLEKLFF.

The CDR3 DNA reads as TGTGCCAGCGCGCAAGGGGGTCGCTACGAGCAGTACTTC. This gives the protein CASAQGGRYEQYF. The chain employs TRBV3-1 (or the pseudogene TRBV3-2) and TRBJ2-7; TRBD1 might be the D (6 bases). This CDR3 comprises 13 residues. V was pared by 8 bases and J by 3 bases, with 14 bases between. Germline values: CDR1 LGHDT, CDR2 YNNKEL (reference sequence).

The chain joins TRBV19 to TRBJ1-2, with 10 bases fitting TRBD1. Per the germline V gene, CDR1 is LNHDA and CDR2 is SQIVND (reference sequence). Trimming cost V 6 bases and J 8 bases; bases outside gene matches: 15. The CDR3 is 16 amino acids. CDR3 region: CASSQGTGVLVLGYTF. The CDR3 DNA reads TGTGCCAGTAGCCAAGGGACAGGGGTCCTGGTATTGGGCTACACCTTC.

The chain links TRBV2 to TRBJ1-4; TRBD1 aligns across 8 bases. Trimming cost V 5 bases and J 7 bases; bases outside gene matches: 6. CDR1 and CDR2 from the germline V gene are SNHLY and FYNNEI. The length of the CDR3 is 14 residues. This chain's CDR3 is CASSPTGGGEKLFF. The DNA for the CDR3 is TGTGCCAGCAGTCCTACAGGGGGTGGTGAAAAACTGTTTTTT.

V and J are TRBV2 and TRBJ1-6; D possibly corresponds to TRBD1 (5 bases). V was pared by 8 bases and J by 9 bases, with 20 bases between. Looked up from germline, CDR1 is SNHLY and CDR2 is FYNNEI. CDR3 length: 15 amino acids. The CDR3 DNA follows: TGTGCCAGCGGCCAAGGTGCGGGGGTGGGTTCACCCCTCCACTTT. It translates to CASGQGAGVGSPLHF.

The chain links TRBV4-1 to TRBJ1-5; 7 bases are shared with TRBD1. V was clipped by 0 bases and J by 8 bases; unmatched bases: 1. Germline V CDR1 and CDR2: MGHRA, YSYEKL. CDR3 length equals 13 residues. CDR3 sequence: CASSQEGGKPQHF. The CDR3 DNA follows: TGCGCCAGCAGCCAAGAAGGGGGCAAGCCCCAGCATTTT.

The chain links TRBV5-4 to TRBJ2-3, with 7 bases identical to TRBD1. Germline CDR1 is SGHNT and CDR2 is YYREEE (reference sequence). The CDR3 length is 14 residues. Trimming removed 2 bases from V and 5 bases from J; junction bases left unmatched: 5. The CDR3: CASSFDRVIDTQYF. The CDR3 region has the DNA TGTGCCAGCAGCTTCGACAGGGTTATAGATACGCAGTATTTT.

In its sample, this clone was seen once. V gene TRBV19 combines with J gene TRBJ1-4; 7 bases fit TRBD1. The J segment lost 4 bases and the V segment lost 6 bases, leaving 5 bases of the junction unmatched. Per germline, CDR1 LNHDA and CDR2 SQIVND (reference sequence). The CDR3 has 14 amino acids. The CDR3 is CASSPGQSNEKLFF. CDR3 coding DNA: TGTGCCAGTAGCCCGGGACAGAGTAATGAAAAACTGTTTTTT.

The chain uses TRBV7-2 and TRBJ1-1; D unresolved. Trimming stripped 0 bases from V and 4 bases from J, with 15 bases between. The CDR3 runs to 16 residues. CDR1 and CDR2 from the germline V gene are SGHTA and FQGNSA. CDR3 sequence (DNA): TGTGCCAGCAGCTTAGCGCGCGGGGTCGGAATCACTGAAGCTTTCTTT. Translation: CASSLARGVGITEAFF.

This sequence joins TRBV15 and TRBJ2-1; 7 nucleotides agree with TRBD1. The J segment lost 8 bases and the V segment lost 3 bases, leaving 16 bases of the junction unmatched. CDR1 is LNHNV, CDR2 YYDKDF, per germline (reference sequence). The CDR3 has 17 amino acids. CDR3 DNA sequence: TGTGCCACCAGCAGTACGGAACGGACAGGATTTCGACATGAGCAGTTCTTC. Translating gives CATSSTERTGFRHEQFF.

The chain recombines TRBV11-2 with TRBJ1-1; D call uncertain. With 3 bases removed from V and 11 bases from J, the gap between germline ends came to 16 bases. This CDR3 comprises 13 residues. Germline values: CDR1 SGHAT, CDR2 FQNNGV. The CDR3 DNA reads as TGTGCCAGCAGCTTGAATTCGGCGGGAAGCGCTTTCTTT. Its translation is CASSLNSAGSAFF.

The chain links TRBV27 to TRBJ2-7; D not resolved. The germline V gene encodes CDR1 MNHEY and CDR2 SMNVEV (reference sequence). This CDR3 is 15 amino acids long. V gave up 5 bases and J gave up 3 bases, with 17 bases separating them. The CDR3 sequence: CASSPSWTDDYEQYF. CDR3 sequence (DNA): TGTGCCAGCAGTCCATCATGGACGGACGACTACGAGCAGTACTTC.

This chain uses TRBV15 with TRBJ1-5, with 10 nucleotides matching TRBD1. The V and J ends lost 3 bases and 4 bases, in that order; junction bases with no gene match: 12. CDR1 is LNHNV, CDR2 YYDKDF, per germline (reference sequence). This CDR3 comprises 18 residues. The CDR3 nucleotides are TGTGCCACCAGCAGGGGACAGGGGATAGGTGCCGAGAATCAGCCCCAGCATTTT. Its protein product is CATSRGQGIGAENQPQHF.

Only a few counts were recorded for this clone. This chain joins TRBV3-1 (or the pseudogene TRBV3-2) and TRBJ1-2, with D possibly TRBD1 on 5 matching bases. The germline V gene encodes CDR1 LGHDT and CDR2 YNNKEL (reference sequence). V lost 5 bases, J lost 8 bases, and 18 bases lay in between. The CDR3 covers 14 residues. CDR3 residues: CASSWGSSFDGYTF. CDR3 nucleotide sequence: TGTGCCAGCAGCTGGGGGAGTTCTTTTGACGGCTACACCTTC.

The rearrangement joins TRBV6-5 to TRBJ1-1; TRBD1 matches 7 bases. V lost 10 bases and J lost 5; bases outside the gene matches: 10. This CDR3 has 13 amino acids. Germline V CDR1 and CDR2: MNHEY, SVGAGI. CDR3 sequence reads: CAIPRTGGTEAFF. CDR3 coding DNA: TGTGCCATCCCTCGGACAGGCGGGACTGAAGCTTTCTTT.

The V call is TRBV19, the J call TRBJ1-1; 7 bases map to TRBD1. This CDR3 contains 17 residues. V lost 0 bases to trimming and J lost 6 bases; unmatched junction nucleotides: 13. Germline CDR1 LNHDA, CDR2 SQIVND (reference sequence). Here the CDR3 reads CASSIDPNARGTPEAFF. In DNA, the CDR3 is TGTGCCAGTAGTATAGATCCTAATGCCAGGGGGACCCCTGAAGCTTTCTTT.

The gene calls are TRBV5-1 and TRBJ2-2; unclear D gene. This CDR3 is built from 16 residues. Trimming pared 0 bases from V and 2 bases from J, leaving 11 bases between. Germline V gives CDR1 SGHRS, CDR2 YFSETQ. CDR3 amino acids: CASSLGGTVNTGELFF. The CDR3 DNA sequence: TGCGCCAGCAGCTTGGGGGGAACGGTTAACACCGGGGAGCTGTTTTTT.

The V gene is TRBV5-1, the J gene TRBJ1-1; D is unresolved. Germline assignment: CDR1 SGHRS and CDR2 YFSETQ. The CDR3 is 17 residues long. With 0 bases removed from V and 0 bases from J, the gap between germline ends came to 15 bases. The CDR3: CASSLESYGWMNTEAFF. DNA for the CDR3: TGCGCCAGCAGCTTGGAAAGCTACGGTTGGATGAACACTGAAGCTTTCTTT.

The chain combines TRBV6-2 or TRBV6-3 with TRBJ2-3, with TRBD2 as a possible D gene (5 bases). Trimming removed 0 bases at V and 0 bases at J, with 7 bases between. Germline V gene data show CDR1 as MNHEY and CDR2 as SVGEGT. This CDR3 has 15 residues. CDR3 DNA sequence: TGTGCCAGCAGTTACTCCAGCGGAAGCACAGATACGCAGTATTTT. It codes for CASSYSSGSTDTQYF.

This chain joins TRBV25-1 and TRBJ2-2, with D possibly being TRBD2 (6 bases). Germline values: CDR1 MGHDK, CDR2 SYGVNS. Trimming pared 2 bases from V and 8 bases from J, leaving 18 bases between. This CDR3 comprises 16 residues. In DNA, the CDR3 is TGTGCCAGCAGTGAAATGTTCGGGGGACCCCGAGGGGAGCTGTTTTTT. Amino acid sequence: CASSEMFGGPRGELFF.

This clone has a single count. V gene TRBV7-3 combines with J gene TRBJ2-2, with D tentatively TRBD1 (6 bases). Germline CDR1 and CDR2: SGHTA and FQGTGA. V shed 4 bases and J shed 2 bases, with 26 bases lying between them. CDR3 length: 20 amino acids. The DNA for the CDR3 is TGTGCCAGCAGCTCTACGAGGGGGTCGTCTCGAACTGGAAACACCGGGGAGCTGTTTTTT. Amino acids: CASSSTRGSSRTGNTGELFF.

In this sample, this clone turned up a few times. This sequence joins TRBV12-5 and TRBJ1-1; D gene uncertain. V was trimmed by 6 bases and J by 0 bases, leaving 11 bases between them. The CDR3 covers 14 residues. Germline CDR1 and CDR2: LGHNT and FRNRAP. This CDR3 is CASGGGIMNTEAFF. CDR3 coding DNA: TGTGCTAGTGGGGGAGGTATCATGAACACTGAAGCTTTCTTT. The variable domain in full, completed from reference TRBV12-5 and TRBJ1-1, reads DARVTQTPRHKVTEMGQEVTMRCQPILGHNTVFWYRQTMMQGLELLAYFRNRAPLDDSGMPKDRFSAEMPDATLATLKIQPSEPRDSAVYFCASGGGIMNTEAFFGQGTRLTVV.

The CDR3 DNA is TGTGCCAGCACCTCCCGAAGAACAGGGAATGGGTTTGTCAATGAGCAGTTCTTC. This sequence encodes CASTSRRTGNGFVNEQFF. The chain is built from TRBV7-9 and TRBJ2-1, with D maybe TRBD1 (6 bases). Germline values: CDR1 SEHNR, CDR2 FQNEAQ (reference sequence). Trimming stripped 7 bases from V and 6 bases from J, with 28 bases between. This CDR3 has 18 residues.